This TCR beta chain came from a study of patients and donors after allogeneic stem cell transplantation. One entry per CDR3 protein, called by TCRdb with MiXCR from the RT-PCR reads. This table has 150,000 to 250,000 distinct CDR3 sequences, around 41% appearing once. Germline lookup yields CDR1 MDHEN and CDR2 SYDVKM. V was shortened by 6 bases and J by 7 bases, with 19 bases between the two germline ends. This CDR3 contains 15 residues. This chain links TRBV28 with TRBJ2-1; possible D gene TRBD2, 6 bases. The material sequenced was blood, either unsorted or a sorted T cell fraction (not recorded which). This TCR came from a human donor who was either an allogeneic HSCT recipient or a stem cell or donor lymphocyte infusion donor (not recorded which). It is not recorded whose cells these are; they may come from a transplant donor. The CDR3, as DNA: TGTGCCAGCAGACCCTTAGGGGAGGAGGGTAATGAGCAGTTCTTC. Amino acid sequence: CASRPLGEEGNEQFF.